A selection of T cell receptor beta chains follows, all from one sample in a study of blood T cell repertoires in COVID-19. Clones were read by immunoSEQ multiplex PCR, and TCRdb kept only the in-frame ones, dropping some. Here the sample spans some 80,000 clones, 88% being singletons. The sample consisted of peripheral blood. The receptors were sampled from a human donor in a cohort sampled during active COVID-19. CDR3s include the opening cysteine and the closing phenylalanine or tryptophan. The order of the fields is D gene, clone size, J gene, V gene, CDR3 DNA, CDR3 protein. The D gene is left open where the match is weak. The size of a clone is reported for some rows only, either as once, few or many, or as a class for expanded clones.

>NA|NA|TRBJ2-7|TRBV9
TGTGCCAGCAGCGTCGGACAGAGCTCCTACGAGCAGTACTTC
CASSVGQSSYEQYF
>NA|NA|TRBJ2-1|TRBV15
TGTGCCACCAGCAGAGGAGGGGGGGCCACGAGCGATGAGCAGTTCTTC
CATSRGGGATSDEQFF
>NA|NA|TRBJ2-7|TRBV6-5
TGTGCCAGCAGTTCGGGGGTTCGCGACGAGCAGTACTTC
CASSSGVRDEQYF
>NA|NA|TRBJ2-7|TRBV30
TGTGCCTGGACCTTGGGAGCCTACGAGCAGTACTTC
CAWTLGAYEQYF
>NA|NA|TRBJ2-3|TRBV15
TGTGCCACCAGCAGAGATGCCCCTAGTGATCGAGCAGATACGCAGTATTTT
CATSRDAPSDRADTQYF
>TRBD1|NA|TRBJ1-1|TRBV11-2
TGTGCCAGCAGCTTAGATCTTTCGGGACAGTTGAACACTGAAGCTTTCTTT
CASSLDLSGQLNTEAFF
>TRBD2|NA|TRBJ2-3|TRBV18
TGTGCCAGCTCACCAGCGGCTAGCGGGTTGAGCACAGATACGCAGTATTTT
CASSPAASGLSTDTQYF
>TRBD2|NA|TRBJ2-5|TRBV5-5
TGTGCCAGCAGCTGGGGGTTAGCGGGACCTCTACCCCAAGAGACCCAGTACTTC
CASSWGLAGPLPQETQYF
>TRBD1|NA|TRBJ1-4|TRBV19
TGTGCCAGTAGTAAAGGACAGGGCCGAAGTAATGAAAAACTGTTTTTT
CASSKGQGRSNEKLFF
>TRBD1|NA|TRBJ1-2|TRBV3-1/TRBV3-2
TGTGCCAGCAGTCCGGGACAGAGACCTTATGGCTACACCTTC
CASSPGQRPYGYTF
>TRBD1|NA|TRBJ2-7|TRBV11-2
TGTGCCAGCAGCTTACGGTACAGGGGCAACTACGAGCAGTACTTC
CASSLRYRGNYEQYF
>NA|NA|TRBJ1-3|TRBV5-4
TGTGCCAGCAGCTTGGATCAGGGATGGTCTGGAAACACCATATATTTT
CASSLDQGWSGNTIYF
>NA|NA|TRBJ2-7|TRBV23-1
TGCGCCAGCAGTCAATCCTCGAGACAGACACCCATTTACGAGCAGTACTTC
CASSQSSRQTPIYEQYF
>TRBD1|NA|TRBJ2-7|TRBV10-3
TGTGCCATCAGTGGGGGGACAGGGCAAAATTACGAGCAGTACTTC
CAISGGTGQNYEQYF
>TRBD2|once|TRBJ2-3|TRBV9
TGTGCCAGCAGCGACTCGGAGGGCGGGGGTTTAGATACGCAGTATTTT
CASSDSEGGGLDTQYF
>TRBD2|NA|TRBJ2-1|TRBV19
TGTGCCAGTGGAGTCTCCGCTAGCGGCAAGCAGTTCTTC
CASGVSASGKQFF
>TRBD1|NA|TRBJ1-5|TRBV4-1
TGCGCCAGCAGCCACCCCACCCGGGACAGGGAGAATCAGCCCCAGCATTTT
CASSHPTRDRENQPQHF
>NA|once|TRBJ1-1|TRBV9
TGTACCAGCAGCCCCGACAGGATCACTGAAGCTTTCTTT
CTSSPDRITEAFF
>NA|NA|TRBJ2-3|TRBV15
TGTGCCACCAGCAGAGAAGGCGGGGGCCATGGGACAGATACGCAGTATTTT
CATSREGGGHGTDTQYF
>TRBD1|NA|TRBJ1-2|TRBV7-9
TGTGCCAGCAGCTCACCGGGACAGTCGTCTCCTTTC
CASSSPGQSSPF
>TRBD2|few|TRBJ2-5|TRBV2
TGTGCCAGCAGTTTTCGCGGGGGGCCCAAACAAGAGACCCAGTACTTC
CASSFRGGPKQETQYF
>TRBD2|NA|TRBJ2-7|TRBV5-1
TGCGCCAGCAGCTTGGAGTATGCGGGAGGGCCCGGGGAGCAGTACTTC
CASSLEYAGGPGEQYF
>NA|NA|TRBJ1-3|TRBV3-1/TRBV3-2
TGTGCCAGCAGCCCTTCGGGAGTTCTCTCTGGAAACACCATATATTTT
CASSPSGVLSGNTIYF
>TRBD2|NA|TRBJ2-3|TRBV5-1
TGCGCCAGCAGCTCCCGACCCGGGACTAGCGGGGGCCGCACAGATACGCAGTATTTT
CASSSRPGTSGGRTDTQYF
>TRBD1|NA|TRBJ2-2|TRBV9
TGTGCCAGCAGCGGACGACAGGGCGCCGGGGAGCTGTTTTTT
CASSGRQGAGELFF
>NA|NA|TRBJ1-1|TRBV18
TGTGCCAGCTCACTCAAAATCGTCGGGGCTGAAGCTTTCTTT
CASSLKIVGAEAFF
>TRBD1|NA|TRBJ2-1|TRBV19
TGTGCCACCCGGGTCGGACAGGGCTACAATGAGCAGTTCTTC
CATRVGQGYNEQFF
>TRBD1|NA|TRBJ1-2|TRBV27
TGTGCCAGCAGTTTAGGACAGGGGGTAGGCTATGGCTACACCTTC
CASSLGQGVGYGYTF
>TRBD1|NA|TRBJ1-2|TRBV6-5
TGTGCCAGCAGTCGGGACAGTTCCAAGGACTATGGCTACACCTTC
CASSRDSSKDYGYTF
>NA|NA|TRBJ2-3|TRBV4-1
TGCGCCAGCAGCCCCCGAGACAGGAGGACAGATACGCAGTATTTT
CASSPRDRRTDTQYF
>NA|NA|TRBJ2-5|TRBV29-1
TGCAGCGCGGCTCGGGAGACCCAGTACTTC
CSAARETQYF
>NA|NA|TRBJ1-2|TRBV3-1/TRBV3-2
TGTGCCAGCAGCCAAGGTTTGACAGATGGCTACACCTTC
CASSQGLTDGYTF
>TRBD1|NA|TRBJ2-2|TRBV6-4
TGTGCCAGCAGTGACTCCCTGACAGGGGACACCGGGGAGCTGTTTTTT
CASSDSLTGDTGELFF
>NA|NA|TRBJ2-1|TRBV9
TGTGCCAGCAGCGTAGCAGGGACTGACAATGAGCAGTTCTTC
CASSVAGTDNEQFF
>NA|NA|TRBJ1-1|TRBV12-3/TRBV12-4
TGTGCCAGCAGTTTTGAGGGGGTCACTGAAGCTTTCTTT
CASSFEGVTEAFF
>TRBD2|NA|TRBJ2-1|TRBV9
TGTGCCAGCAGCCCTCTAGCGGGAGGCGGCTACAATGAGCAGTTCTTC
CASSPLAGGGYNEQFF
>NA|NA|TRBJ1-1|TRBV12-5
TGTGCTAGTGCCCCACCGCTAGCTAACACTGAAGCTTTCTTT
CASAPPLANTEAFF
>TRBD2|NA|TRBJ2-2|TRBV19
TGTGCCAGTAGTATAGATCGCCTTCTAGCGGGGGGTGGCACCGGGGAGCTGTTTTTT
CASSIDRLLAGGGTGELFF
>NA|NA|TRBJ1-2|TRBV4-3
TGCGCCAGCAGCCAAGAACAAGGGAGGTATGGCTACACCTTC
CASSQEQGRYGYTF
>NA|NA|TRBJ1-6|TRBV5-1
TGCGCCAGCAGCCCCGGGTCCCATTCACCCCTCCACTTT
CASSPGSHSPLHF
>NA|NA|TRBJ2-3|TRBV4-1
TGCGCCAGCAGCCTTAGCGGATCCACAGATACGCAGTATTTT
CASSLSGSTDTQYF
>TRBD2|NA|TRBJ2-3|TRBV6-5
TGTGCCAGCAAAGGGAAGCGGGAGCTGGGAGATACGCAGTATTTT
CASKGKRELGDTQYF
>NA|NA|TRBJ1-4|TRBV12-3/TRBV12-4
TGTGCCAGCAGTGGGCCATCTGAAAAACTGTTTTTT
CASSGPSEKLFF
>NA|NA|TRBJ2-2|TRBV6-5
TGTGCCAGTCGAACAGGGAACACCGGGGAGCTGTTTTTT
CASRTGNTGELFF
>TRBD1|NA|TRBJ2-7|TRBV12-5
TGTGCTAGTGGCCTGACAGGGGGTTACGAGCAGTACTTC
CASGLTGGYEQYF
>NA|NA|TRBJ1-1|TRBV24-1
TGTGCCACCAGTGACTCAGGGTTGGCGAACACTGAAGCTTTCTTT
CATSDSGLANTEAFF
>TRBD2|NA|TRBJ2-1|TRBV7-8
TGTGCCAGCAGCTTGGGACTAGCGGACTACAATGAGCAGTTCTTC
CASSLGLADYNEQFF
>NA|NA|TRBJ2-7|TRBV5-1
TGCGCCAGCAGCCCCGGGACTTACTACGAGCAGTACTTC
CASSPGTYYEQYF
>NA|NA|TRBJ2-3|TRBV7-8
TGTGCCAGCAGTCCGACGCCGGGAAGCACAGATACGCAGTATTTT
CASSPTPGSTDTQYF
>TRBD2|NA|TRBJ2-1|TRBV10-3
TGTGCCATCACTCCGCTAGCGGGGGCTTACAATGAGCAGTTCTTC
CAITPLAGAYNEQFF
>TRBD1|few|TRBJ1-1|TRBV9
TGTGCCAGCAGCCCCTCCATCTACAGGGGAGACACTGAAGCTTTCTTT
CASSPSIYRGDTEAFF